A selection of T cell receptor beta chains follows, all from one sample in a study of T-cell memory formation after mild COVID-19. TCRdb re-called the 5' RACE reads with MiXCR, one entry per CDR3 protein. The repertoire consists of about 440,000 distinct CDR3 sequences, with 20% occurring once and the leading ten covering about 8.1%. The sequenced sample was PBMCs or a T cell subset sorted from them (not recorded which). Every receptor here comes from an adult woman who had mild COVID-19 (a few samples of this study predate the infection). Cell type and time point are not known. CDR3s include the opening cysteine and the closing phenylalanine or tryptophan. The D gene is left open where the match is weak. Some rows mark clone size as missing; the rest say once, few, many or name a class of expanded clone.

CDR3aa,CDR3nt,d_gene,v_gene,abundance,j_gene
CASSGGQDLTYEQYF,TGTGCCAGCAGCGGGGGACAGGACCTCACCTACGAGCAGTACTTC,TRBD1,TRBV5-5,many,TRBJ2-7
CASSRGIGEEKLFF,TGTGCCAGCAGTAGGGGCATTGGGGAAGAAAAACTGTTTTTT,.,TRBV6-6,few,TRBJ1-4
CSAGGQPPKQYF,TGCAGTGCAGGGGGGCAGCCCCCGAAGCAGTACTTC,.,TRBV20-1,many,TRBJ2-7
CASSPGTFGDTQYF,TGTGCCAGCAGCCCGGGGACGTTCGGAGATACGCAGTATTTT,.,TRBV28,.,TRBJ2-3
CASSLLFGAGVTEAFF,TGCGCCAGCAGCTTACTATTTGGGGCGGGAGTCACTGAAGCTTTCTTT,.,TRBV5-1,.,TRBJ1-1
CASSSPLGLRQETQYF,TGTGCCAGCAGCTCCCCACTGGGACTAAGGCAAGAGACCCAGTACTTC,TRBD2,TRBV7-9,few,TRBJ2-5
CASSPSPGGGRNTQYF,TGCGCCAGCAGCCCCAGCCCCGGGGGCGGGAGGAATACGCAGTATTTT,TRBD2,TRBV5-1,.,TRBJ2-3
CASSTRSGTTNTGELFF,TGTGCCAGCAGCACCCGTTCCGGGACAACGAACACCGGGGAGCTGTTTTTT,.,TRBV9,.,TRBJ2-2
CASSQERDQETQYF,TGTGCCAGCAGCCAAGAACGGGACCAAGAGACCCAGTACTTC,.,TRBV3-1,few,TRBJ2-5
CATSTRTSYQETQYF,TGTGCCACCAGCACCCGGACTAGCTACCAAGAGACCCAGTACTTC,TRBD2,TRBV15,few,TRBJ2-5
CASSYGMLRGPQETQYF,TGTGCCAGCAGTTACGGGATGTTGCGAGGTCCACAAGAGACCCAGTACTTC,.,TRBV6-5,few,TRBJ2-5
CASSPWGDQPQHF,TGTGCCAGCAGCCCCTGGGGGGATCAGCCCCAGCATTTT,.,TRBV3-1,few,TRBJ1-5
CSARVGTSGRNEQFF,TGCAGTGCTAGAGTTGGGACTAGCGGGAGGAATGAGCAGTTCTTC,TRBD2,TRBV20-1,few,TRBJ2-1
CASSYEAGVNTGELFF,TGTGCCAGCAGTTACGAGGCGGGAGTGAACACCGGGGAGCTGTTTTTT,TRBD2,TRBV6-5,.,TRBJ2-2
CASSSTSYNTGELFF,TGCGCCAGCAGCTCGACTAGCTATAACACCGGGGAGCTGTTTTTT,TRBD2,TRBV5-1,.,TRBJ2-2
CASSQGQVRYEQYF,TGTGCCAGCAGCCAAGGGCAGGTCCGCTACGAGCAGTACTTC,.,TRBV3-1,.,TRBJ2-7
CASSLRAPEDYGYTF,TGTGCCAGCAGCCTAAGGGCCCCGGAGGACTATGGCTACACCTTC,.,TRBV7-9,.,TRBJ1-2
CASSQRGTSGRGTDTQYF,TGTGCCAGCAGCCAACGCGGAACTAGCGGGAGGGGGACAGATACGCAGTATTTT,TRBD2,TRBV5-5,few,TRBJ2-3
CASSGTGGRDIQYF,TGTGCCAGCAGCGGGACAGGGGGAAGGGACATTCAGTACTTC,TRBD1,TRBV4-2,.,TRBJ2-4
CASSRQDSNQPQHF,TGTGCCAGCAGTAGACAGGACAGCAATCAGCCCCAGCATTTT,.,TRBV12-3/TRBV12-4,.,TRBJ1-5
CATSEFTGGGEQFF,TGTGCCACCAGTGAATTTACAGGGGGCGGCGAGCAGTTCTTC,TRBD1,TRBV24-1,few,TRBJ2-1